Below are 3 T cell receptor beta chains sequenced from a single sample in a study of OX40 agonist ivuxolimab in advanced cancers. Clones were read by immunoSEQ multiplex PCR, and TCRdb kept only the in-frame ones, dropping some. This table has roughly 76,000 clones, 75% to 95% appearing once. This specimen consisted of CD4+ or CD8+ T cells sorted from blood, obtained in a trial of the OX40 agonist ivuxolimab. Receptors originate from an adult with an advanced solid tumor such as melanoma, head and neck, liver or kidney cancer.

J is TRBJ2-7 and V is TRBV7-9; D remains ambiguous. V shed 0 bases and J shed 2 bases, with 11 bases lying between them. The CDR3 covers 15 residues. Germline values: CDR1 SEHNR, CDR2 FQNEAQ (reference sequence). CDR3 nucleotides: TGTGCCAGCAGCTTAGCGCTCGGCAGAACCTACGAGCAGTACTTC. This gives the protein CASSLALGRTYEQYF.

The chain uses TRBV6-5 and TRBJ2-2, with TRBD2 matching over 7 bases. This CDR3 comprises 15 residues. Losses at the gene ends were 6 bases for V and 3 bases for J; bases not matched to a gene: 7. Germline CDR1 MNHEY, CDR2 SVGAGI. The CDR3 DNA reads TGTGCCAGCAGACCCGGGACTACGGACACCGGGGAGCTGTTTTTT. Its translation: CASRPGTTDTGELFF.

CDR3 amino acids: CASSVPGQGSYEQYF. In DNA form, the CDR3 reads TGTGCCAGCTCAGTTCCGGGACAGGGGTCCTACGAGCAGTACTTC. V gene TRBV18 combines with J gene TRBJ2-7, with 10 nucleotides matching TRBD1. V shed 5 bases, J shed 1 base, and the junction held 5 bases outside the gene matches. There are 15 residues in the CDR3. Germline lookup yields CDR1 KGHSH and CDR2 LQKENI. Together with reference TRBV18 and TRBJ2-7, the CDR3 gives the full variable domain: NAGVMQNPRHLVRRRGQEARLRCSPMKGHSHVYWYRQLPEEGLKFMVYLQKENIIDESGMPKERFSAEFPKEGPSILRIQQVVRGDSAAYFCASSVPGQGSYEQYFGPGTRLTVT.